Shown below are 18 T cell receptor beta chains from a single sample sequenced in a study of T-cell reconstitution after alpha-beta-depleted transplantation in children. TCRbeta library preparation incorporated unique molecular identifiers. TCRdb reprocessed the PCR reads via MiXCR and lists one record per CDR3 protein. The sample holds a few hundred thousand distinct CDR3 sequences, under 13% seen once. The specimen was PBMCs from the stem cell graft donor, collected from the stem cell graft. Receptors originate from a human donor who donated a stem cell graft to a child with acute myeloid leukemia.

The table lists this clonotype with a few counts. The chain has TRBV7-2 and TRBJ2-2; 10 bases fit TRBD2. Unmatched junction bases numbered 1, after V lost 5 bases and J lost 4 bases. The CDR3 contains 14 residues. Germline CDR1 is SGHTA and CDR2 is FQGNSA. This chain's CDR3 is CASSPSGSTGELFF. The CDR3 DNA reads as TGTGCCAGCAGCCCTAGCGGGAGCACCGGGGAGCTGTTTTTT.

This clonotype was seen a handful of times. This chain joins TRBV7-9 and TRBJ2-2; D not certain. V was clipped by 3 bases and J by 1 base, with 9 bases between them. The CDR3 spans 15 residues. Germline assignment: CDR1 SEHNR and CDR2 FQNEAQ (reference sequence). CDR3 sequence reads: CASSFRDWNTGELFF. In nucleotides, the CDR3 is TGTGCCAGCAGCTTTCGAGACTGGAACACCGGGGAGCTGTTTTTT.

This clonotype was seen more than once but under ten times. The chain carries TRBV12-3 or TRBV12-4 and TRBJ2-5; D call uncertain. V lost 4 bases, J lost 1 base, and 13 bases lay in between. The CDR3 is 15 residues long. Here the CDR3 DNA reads TGTGCCAGCAGTTATTCGGACCCGAGCCAAGAGACCCAGTACTTC. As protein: CASSYSDPSQETQYF.

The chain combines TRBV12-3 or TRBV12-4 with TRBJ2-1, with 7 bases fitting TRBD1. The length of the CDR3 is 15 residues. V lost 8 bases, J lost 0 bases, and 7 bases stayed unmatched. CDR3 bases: TGTGCCAGCCTAAAAGGGGGCAACTCCTACAATGAGCAGTTCTTC. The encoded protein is CASLKGGNSYNEQFF.

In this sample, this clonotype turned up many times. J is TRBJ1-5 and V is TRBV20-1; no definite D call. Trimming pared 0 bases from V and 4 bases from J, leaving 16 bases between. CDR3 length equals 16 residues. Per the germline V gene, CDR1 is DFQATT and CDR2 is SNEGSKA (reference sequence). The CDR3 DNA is TGCAGTGCTAGAGATCCCGGGCATCAAACAAATCAGCCCCAGCATTTT. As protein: CSARDPGHQTNQPQHF.

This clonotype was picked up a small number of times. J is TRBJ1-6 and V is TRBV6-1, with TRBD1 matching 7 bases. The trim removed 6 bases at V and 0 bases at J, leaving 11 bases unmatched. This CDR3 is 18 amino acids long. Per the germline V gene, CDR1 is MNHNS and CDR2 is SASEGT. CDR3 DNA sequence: TGTGCCAGCAGCACCACAGGGGACGTAAGCTCCTATAATTCACCCCTCCACTTT. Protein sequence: CASSTTGDVSSYNSPLHF.

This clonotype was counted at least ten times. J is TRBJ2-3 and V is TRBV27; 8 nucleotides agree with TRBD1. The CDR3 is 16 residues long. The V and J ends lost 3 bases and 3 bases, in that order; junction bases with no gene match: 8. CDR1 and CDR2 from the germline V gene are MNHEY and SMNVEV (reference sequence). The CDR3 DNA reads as TGTGCCAGCAGTTTGGGTCCGGACAGGGTAACAGATACGCAGTATTTT. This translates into CASSLGPDRVTDTQYF.

The CDR3 here is CSARVGSGEAAYNEQFF. CDR3 bases: TGCAGTGCTAGAGTAGGTAGCGGGGAAGCGGCCTACAATGAGCAGTTCTTC. The chain has TRBV20-1 and TRBJ2-1; 8 nucleotides agree with TRBD2. J was trimmed by 2 bases and V by 1 base; bases with no gene match: 10. The germline CDR1 and CDR2 sequences are DFQATT and SNEGSKA (reference sequence). The CDR3 totals 17 residues.

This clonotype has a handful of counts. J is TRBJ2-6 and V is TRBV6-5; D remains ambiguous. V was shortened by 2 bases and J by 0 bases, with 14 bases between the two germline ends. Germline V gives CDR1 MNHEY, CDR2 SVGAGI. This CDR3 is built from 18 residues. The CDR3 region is CASSYGFEALSGANVLTF. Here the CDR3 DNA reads TGTGCCAGCAGTTACGGGTTCGAAGCGCTCTCTGGGGCCAACGTCCTGACTTTC.

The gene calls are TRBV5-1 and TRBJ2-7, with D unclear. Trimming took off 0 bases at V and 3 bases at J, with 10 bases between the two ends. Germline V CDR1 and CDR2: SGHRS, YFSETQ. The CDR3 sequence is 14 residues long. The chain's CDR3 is CASSLDWASYEQYV. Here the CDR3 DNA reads TGCGCCAGCAGCTTGGATTGGGCCAGCTACGAGCAGTACGTC.

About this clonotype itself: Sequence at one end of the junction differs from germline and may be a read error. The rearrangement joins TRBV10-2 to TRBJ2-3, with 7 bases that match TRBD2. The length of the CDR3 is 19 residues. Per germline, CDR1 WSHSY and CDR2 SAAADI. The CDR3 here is CVSSETRLGASGDTDTQYF. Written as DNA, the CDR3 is TGCGTCAGCAGTGAGACACGGCTTGGGGCTAGCGGAGATACAGATACGCAGTATTTT.

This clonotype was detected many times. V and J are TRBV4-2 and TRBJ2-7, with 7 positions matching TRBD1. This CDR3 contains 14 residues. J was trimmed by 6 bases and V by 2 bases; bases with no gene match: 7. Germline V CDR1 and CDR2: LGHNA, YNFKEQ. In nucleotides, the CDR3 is TGTGCCAGCAGCCAACTCCGACAGGGCGGCGAGCAGTACTTC. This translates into CASSQLRQGGEQYF.

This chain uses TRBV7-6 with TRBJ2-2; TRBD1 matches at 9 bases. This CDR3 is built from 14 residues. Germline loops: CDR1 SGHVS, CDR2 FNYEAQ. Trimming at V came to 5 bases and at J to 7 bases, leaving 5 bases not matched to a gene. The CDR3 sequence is CASSTTGGIGELFF. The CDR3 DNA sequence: TGTGCCAGCAGCACCACAGGGGGCATCGGGGAGCTGTTTTTT. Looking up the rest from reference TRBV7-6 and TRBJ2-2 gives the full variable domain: GAGVSQSPRYKVTKRGQDVALRCDPISGHVSLYWYRQALGQGPEFLTYFNYEAQQDKSGLPNDRFSAERPEGSISTLTIQRTEQRDSAMYRCASSTTGGIGELFFGEGSRLTVL.

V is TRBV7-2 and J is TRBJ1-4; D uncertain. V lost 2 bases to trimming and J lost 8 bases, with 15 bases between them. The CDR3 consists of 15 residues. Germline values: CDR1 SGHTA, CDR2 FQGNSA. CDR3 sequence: CASSLMADYEEKLFF. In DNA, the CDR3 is TGTGCCAGCAGCTTAATGGCTGATTACGAGGAAAAACTGTTTTTT.

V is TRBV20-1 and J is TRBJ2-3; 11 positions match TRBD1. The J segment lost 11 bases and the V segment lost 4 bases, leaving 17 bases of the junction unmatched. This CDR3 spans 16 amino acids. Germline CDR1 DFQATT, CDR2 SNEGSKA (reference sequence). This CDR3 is CSANLGAGQGEWGQYF. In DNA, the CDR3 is TGCAGTGCTAACCTCGGGGCGGGACAGGGGGAATGGGGGCAGTATTTT.

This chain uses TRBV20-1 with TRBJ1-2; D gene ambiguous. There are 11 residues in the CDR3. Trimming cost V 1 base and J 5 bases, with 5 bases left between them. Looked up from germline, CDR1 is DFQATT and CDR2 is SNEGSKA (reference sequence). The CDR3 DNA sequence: TGCAGTGCTAGAGTCCGTTATGGCTACACCTTC. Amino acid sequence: CSARVRYGYTF.

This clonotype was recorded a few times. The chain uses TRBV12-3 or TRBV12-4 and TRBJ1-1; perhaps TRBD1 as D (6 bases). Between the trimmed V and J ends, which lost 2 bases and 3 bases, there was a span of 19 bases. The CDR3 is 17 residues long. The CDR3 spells CASSLSPGVGVDTEAFF. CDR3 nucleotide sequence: TGTGCCAGCAGTTTAAGCCCAGGGGTGGGAGTCGACACTGAAGCTTTCTTT.

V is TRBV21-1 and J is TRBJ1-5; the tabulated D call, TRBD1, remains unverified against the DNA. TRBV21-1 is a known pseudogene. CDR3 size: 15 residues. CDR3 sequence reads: CASSTTGPANQPQHF. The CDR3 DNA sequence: TGTGCCAGCAGCACAACAGGTCCAGCAAATCAGCCCCAGCATTTT.